What follows describes a single TCR beta chain. This clonotype was counted only a few times. Its antigen has not been determined. No per-base quality is available; no much larger clone lies one base away. The data were taken from a study of patients and donors after allogeneic stem cell transplantation (TCRdb year 2020). The CDR1 and CDR2 encoded by the germline V gene are SGHTA and FQGNSA. CDR3 length: 15 amino acids, cysteine to phenylalanine. The kept DNA is CDR3 alone, 45 bases in frame from the first base. Trimming costs V 5 bases and J 3 bases, and their ends lie 14 bases apart. The library was prepared using RT-PCR. TCRdb shows the sequencer as NextSeq 550. TCRdb's own reprocessing of the public reads used fastp at Q25 and MiXCR and kept productive beta chains. Rows are unified per CDR3 protein, each entry keeping the most common DNA and genes. A total of approximately 160,000 distinct CDR3 sequences appear in this sample, nearly 25% of them only once. Clones ranked in the top ten supply 20% to 30% of the sample.

The rearrangement combines TRBV7-2 with TRBJ1-3; D gene: possibly TRBD1, on 6 matching bases. This clonotype originated in a human donor who was either an allogeneic HSCT recipient or a stem cell or donor lymphocyte infusion donor (not recorded which). It is not recorded whose cells these are; they may come from a transplant donor. Sequenced: blood, either unsorted or a sorted T cell fraction (not recorded which). The CDR3 region: CASSRRGGVGNTIYF. Read as DNA, the sequence is TGTGCCAGCAGCCGTAGGGGGGGCGTTGGAAACACCATATATTTT. With all but the CDR3 taken from the reference TRBV7-2 and TRBJ1-3 genes, the full variable domain is: GAGVSQSPSNKVTEKGKDVELRCDPISGHTALYWYRQSLGQGLEFLIYFQGNSAPDKSGLPSDRFSAERTGGSVSTLTIQRTQQEDSAVYLCASSRRGGVGNTIYFGEGSWLTVV.